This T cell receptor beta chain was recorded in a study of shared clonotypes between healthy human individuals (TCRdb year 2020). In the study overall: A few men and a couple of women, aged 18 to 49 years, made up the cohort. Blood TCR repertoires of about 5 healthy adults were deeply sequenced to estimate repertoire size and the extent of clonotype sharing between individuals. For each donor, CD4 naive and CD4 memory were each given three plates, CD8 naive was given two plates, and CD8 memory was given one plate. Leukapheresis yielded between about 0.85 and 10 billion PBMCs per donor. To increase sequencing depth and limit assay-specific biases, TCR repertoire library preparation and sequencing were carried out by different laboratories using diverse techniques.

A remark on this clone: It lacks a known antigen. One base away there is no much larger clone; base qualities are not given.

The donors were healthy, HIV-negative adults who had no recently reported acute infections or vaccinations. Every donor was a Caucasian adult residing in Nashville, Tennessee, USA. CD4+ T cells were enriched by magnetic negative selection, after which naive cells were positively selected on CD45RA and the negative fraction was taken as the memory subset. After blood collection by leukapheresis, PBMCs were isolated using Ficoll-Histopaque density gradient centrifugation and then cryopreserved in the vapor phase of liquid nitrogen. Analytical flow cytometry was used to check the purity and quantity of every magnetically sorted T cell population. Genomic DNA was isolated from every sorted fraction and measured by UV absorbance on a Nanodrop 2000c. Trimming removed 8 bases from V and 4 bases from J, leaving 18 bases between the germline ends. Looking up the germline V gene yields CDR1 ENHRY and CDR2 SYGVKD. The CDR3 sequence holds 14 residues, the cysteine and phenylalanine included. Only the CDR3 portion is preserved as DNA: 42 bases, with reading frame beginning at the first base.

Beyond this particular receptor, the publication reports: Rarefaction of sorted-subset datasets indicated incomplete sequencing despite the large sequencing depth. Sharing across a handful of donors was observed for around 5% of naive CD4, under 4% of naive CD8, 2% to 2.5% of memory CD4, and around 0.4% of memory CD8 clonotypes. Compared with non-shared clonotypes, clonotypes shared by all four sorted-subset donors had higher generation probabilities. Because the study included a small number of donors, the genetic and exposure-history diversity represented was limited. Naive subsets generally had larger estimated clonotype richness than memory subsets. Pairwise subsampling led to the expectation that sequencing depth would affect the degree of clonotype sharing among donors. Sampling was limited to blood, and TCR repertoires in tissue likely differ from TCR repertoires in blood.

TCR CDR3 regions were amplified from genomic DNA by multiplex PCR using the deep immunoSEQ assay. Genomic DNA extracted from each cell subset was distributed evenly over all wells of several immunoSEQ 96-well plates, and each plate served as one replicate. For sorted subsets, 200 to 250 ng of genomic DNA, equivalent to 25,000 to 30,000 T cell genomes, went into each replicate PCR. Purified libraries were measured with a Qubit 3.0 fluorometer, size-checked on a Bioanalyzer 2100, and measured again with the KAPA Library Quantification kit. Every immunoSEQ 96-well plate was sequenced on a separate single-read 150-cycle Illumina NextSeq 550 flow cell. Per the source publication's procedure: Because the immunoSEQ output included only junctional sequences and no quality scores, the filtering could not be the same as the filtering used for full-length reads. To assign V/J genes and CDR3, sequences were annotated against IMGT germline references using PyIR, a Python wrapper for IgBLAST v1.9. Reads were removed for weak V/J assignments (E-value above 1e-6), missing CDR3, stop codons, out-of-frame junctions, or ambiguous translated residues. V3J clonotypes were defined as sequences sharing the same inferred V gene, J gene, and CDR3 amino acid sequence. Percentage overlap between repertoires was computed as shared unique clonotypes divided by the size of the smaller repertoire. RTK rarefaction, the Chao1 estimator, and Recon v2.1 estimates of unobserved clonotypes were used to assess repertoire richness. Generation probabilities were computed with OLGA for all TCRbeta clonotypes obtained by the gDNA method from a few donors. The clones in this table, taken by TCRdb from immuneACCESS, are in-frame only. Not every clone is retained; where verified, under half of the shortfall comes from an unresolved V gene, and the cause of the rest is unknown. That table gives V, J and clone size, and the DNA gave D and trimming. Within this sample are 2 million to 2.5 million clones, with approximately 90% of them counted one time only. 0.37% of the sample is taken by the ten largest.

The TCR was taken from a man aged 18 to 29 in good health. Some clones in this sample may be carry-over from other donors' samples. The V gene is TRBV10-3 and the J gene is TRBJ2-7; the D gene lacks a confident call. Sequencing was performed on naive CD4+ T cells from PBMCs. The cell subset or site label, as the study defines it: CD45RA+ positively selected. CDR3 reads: CAIADRYTSYEQYF. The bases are TGTGCCATCGCTGACCGATACACCTCGTACGAGCAGTACTTC.